Listed below are T cell receptor beta chains from one sample, sequenced in a study of shared T cell receptors in the human thymus. Clones were sequenced by immunoSEQ multiplex PCR, and TCRdb holds only the in-frame ones, with some missing. In the table there are around 340,000 clones, about 95% of which are singletons. The specimen sequenced was thymocytes. The receptor set was obtained from a human donor. Each CDR3 is given without its conserved first and last residue. The order of the fields is J gene, V gene, D gene, CDR3 protein. The D gene is left open where the match is weak.

j_call: TRBJ2-1
v_call: TRBV29-1
d_call: TRBD1
cdr3_aa: SARPGQGRDEQF

j_call: TRBJ2-1
v_call: TRBV6-1
d_call: TRBD2
cdr3_aa: ASSEVGTSGKGNEQF

j_call: TRBJ2-7
v_call: TRBV10-1
d_call: TRBD1
cdr3_aa: ASSEPGTGYEQY

j_call: -
v_call: TRBV27
d_call: TRBD2
cdr3_aa: ASSTTFRAGECPSPYEQY

j_call: TRBJ1-5
v_call: TRBV28
d_call: TRBD1
cdr3_aa: ASSDSDRMNQPQH

j_call: -
v_call: TRBV7-6
d_call: TRBD2
cdr3_aa: ASSGTNPYEQY

j_call: TRBJ1-2
v_call: TRBV28
d_call: -
cdr3_aa: ASSLRGTLNYGYT

j_call: TRBJ2-7
v_call: TRBV27
d_call: TRBD2
cdr3_aa: ASSLFGVNGALAGEQY

j_call: TRBJ1-4
v_call: TRBV10-3
d_call: TRBD1
cdr3_aa: AIFRGRDEKLF

j_call: TRBJ2-7
v_call: TRBV5-8
d_call: -
cdr3_aa: ASSFRGYEQY

j_call: TRBJ2-7
v_call: TRBV27
d_call: -
cdr3_aa: ASRIGYEQY

j_call: TRBJ2-5
v_call: TRBV27
d_call: -
cdr3_aa: ASSLNVTQY

j_call: TRBJ2-7
v_call: TRBV15
d_call: -
cdr3_aa: ATSRDPGASYEQY

j_call: TRBJ2-1
v_call: TRBV5-1
d_call: TRBD2
cdr3_aa: ATTSGSKGNEQF

j_call: TRBJ1-5
v_call: TRBV5-5
d_call: -
cdr3_aa: ASSFSTASNQPQH